This note documents a single T cell receptor (beta chain) sequence. What this receptor recognizes is not known. Base qualities are not provided; no much larger clone lies one nucleotide away. This CDR3 is also generated by other DNA sequences in the sample. Trimming at the junction amounts to 5 bases on V and 3 bases on J, and the germline ends lie 5 bases apart. There are 11 amino acids in the CDR3, from cysteine to phenylalanine inclusive. Of the read, only the CDR3 DNA is kept; its 33 bases are in frame from base 1. The collaborating institutions used their own protocols to collect whole blood in K2EDTA tubes. Collaborator samples were shipped for TCRbeta analysis as frozen whole blood, isolated PBMCs, or DNA extracted from either sample type. The sample belongs to a study of blood T cell repertoires in COVID-19 (TCRdb year 2020). The study in broad terms: Samples from collaborators originated in the United States, Italy and Spain and spanned both the acute and convalescent phases of COVID-19. Subjects who had been exposed to COVID-19, were actively infected with it, or had recovered from it provided the deeply sampled blood TCRbeta repertoires that made up the dataset. The repertoires were released in a freely available public database intended as a resource for research on the immune response to SARS-CoV-2. Sample metadata almost always included a de-identified subject ID, COVID-19 status, age in years and sex. The prospective study material was composed of cDNA or gDNA derived from T cells, B-cell-depleted T cells, or PBMCs. Where HLA class I and class II types were available, the types were taken from metadata supplied by the sample provider, not from assay-based typing. Samples came from the ongoing ImmuneRACE study (first 160 participants) plus 1,254 subjects from 6 global collaborators. What the research found in general, with its limitations: The quantity of clinical and demographic metadata differed by source and by participant and was supplied without curation.

TCRbeta CDR3 regions were amplified from genomic DNA by means of the immunoSEQ Assay, a bias-controlled multiplex PCR. The original methods were these. Nucleated cell counts per sample were estimated from amplification of reference gene primers within the assay. To quantify the absolute abundance of each unique TCRbeta CDR3 rearrangement, sequence reads were collapsed and filtered. For each sample, productive Simpson clonality was calculated as the square root of Simpson's diversity index across productive rearrangements. TCRdb holds this immuneACCESS table with in-frame rearrangements only. Some clones are missing; in checked studies, unresolved V genes explain under half, and the rest has no known cause. That table gives V, J and clone size, and the DNA gave D and trimming. Recorded for this sample are around 130,000 clones; around four fifths of them occurred a single time. More than 15% of the sample comes from the top ten.

The chain is made from TRBV12-3 or TRBV12-4 and TRBJ2-7; the D region possibly corresponds to TRBD2 (5 bases align). The sequence derives from a man between 60 and 75 years old with active or convalescent COVID-19. Sequenced: peripheral blood. The sequenced DNA is TGTGCCAGCAGTCGGGGCTACGAGCAGTACTTC. It codes for CASSRGYEQYF.